The rows below give T cell receptor beta chains drawn from one sample of a study of glioma-infiltrating T cells. TCRdb ran MiXCR on the multiplex PCR reads and lists one entry per CDR3 protein. Found here are approximately 190,000 distinct CDR3 sequences, 30% to 40% of them singletons; the top ten hold around 20%. The sequenced sample was glioma tissue, nonneoplastic brain tissue, or PBMCs (not recorded which). These receptors all come from a human donor with low-grade glioma or glioblastoma, undergoing nonglioma brain surgery, or in good health (not recorded which). CDR3s include the opening cysteine and the closing phenylalanine or tryptophan. The D gene is left open where the match is weak. Clone size is not always given. Where it is, it says once, few, many or a class for expanded clones.

clone_size	j_call	d_call	cdr3_length	v_call	cdr3_aa	cdr3_nt
-	TRBJ2-2	-	14	TRBV7-9	CASSQTRGIGELFF	TGTGCCAGCAGCCAGACTAGAGGGATCGGGGAGCTGTTTTTT
-	TRBJ2-7	TRBD1	15	TRBV6-2/TRBV6-3	CASSMGQGTYNEQYF	TGTGCCAGCAGTATGGGACAGGGGACGTACAACGAGCAGTACTTC
many	TRBJ2-7	-	12	TRBV5-6	CASSLTLREQYF	TGTGCCAGCAGCTTGACGTTGCGGGAGCAGTACTTC
many	TRBJ1-5	-	12	TRBV27	CASSFLGQPQHF	TGTGCCAGCAGTTTTCTGGGTCAGCCCCAGCATTTT
-	TRBJ2-5	-	16	TRBV7-3	CASSQSGRGQVETQYF	TGCGCCAGCAGCCAATCGGGGCGGGGGCAAGTAGAGACCCAGTACTTC
few	TRBJ2-2	-	15	TRBV3-1	CASSQDLTPTGELFF	TGTGCCAGCAGCCAAGATTTGACGCCCACCGGGGAGCTGTTTTTT
many	TRBJ2-7	TRBD1	12	TRBV7-2	CASSLEGGREYF	TGTGCCAGCAGCTTAGAAGGGGGCAGAGAGTACTTC
many	TRBJ2-7	-	12	TRBV29-1	CSGAGEGLEQYF	TGCAGCGGAGCAGGGGAAGGTCTCGAGCAGTACTTC
many	TRBJ1-2	TRBD1	12	TRBV9	CASSVGQGGYTF	TGTGCCAGCAGCGTAGGACAGGGTGGCTACACCTTC
-	TRBJ2-1	-	10	TRBV30	CAWSVTEQFF	TGTGCCTGGAGTGTCACTGAGCAGTTCTTC
-	TRBJ2-1	TRBD2	13	TRBV5-1	CASSLGQREGPLF	TGCGCCAGCAGCTTGGGGCAGCGGGAGGGCCCGCTCTTC
-	TRBJ2-7	TRBD2	14	TRBV19	CASSPGTTYYEQYF	TGTGCCAGTAGCCCCGGGACTACGTACTACGAGCAGTACTTC
-	TRBJ2-1	-	19	TRBV5-6	CASSHPPTDTGLLSYEQFF	TGTGCCAGCAGCCACCCCCCGACCGATACAGGACTACTCTCCTACGAGCAGTTCTTC
many	TRBJ1-2	-	13	TRBV9	CASNQQGDYGYTF	TGTGCCAGCAACCAACAGGGTGACTATGGCTACACCTTC
-	TRBJ2-7	TRBD1	14	TRBV27	CASSSPGTGDEQYF	TGTGCCAGCAGTTCCCCCGGGACAGGGGACGAGCAGTACTTC
many	TRBJ1-1	-	14	TRBV18	CASSPGRVAPEAFF	TGTGCCAGCTCACCAGGCAGGGTGGCACCTGAAGCTTTCTTT
many	TRBJ1-5	TRBD1	17	TRBV7-8	CASSFNPDRVSNQPQHF	TGTGCCAGCAGCTTTAACCCGGACAGGGTGAGCAATCAGCCCCAGCATTTT
many	TRBJ1-1	-	14	TRBV27	CASTTGNMNTEAFF	TGTGCCAGCACTACGGGGAACATGAACACTGAAGCTTTCTTT
many	TRBJ2-3	-	14	TRBV20-1	CSAPGHENTDTQYF	TGCAGTGCTCCGGGACACGAGAACACAGATACGCAGTATTTT
many	TRBJ2-3	TRBD2	15	TRBV4-2	CASSRLAGGTDTQYF	TGTGCCAGCAGCCGACTAGCGGGAGGCACAGATACGCAGTATTTT
-	TRBJ2-5	TRBD1	14	TRBV20-1	CSAATEQGKGTQYF	TGCAGTGCTGCAACGGAACAGGGGAAAGGGACCCAGTACTTC
-	TRBJ1-1	-	10	TRBV28	CASSHTKACF	TGTGCCAGCAGTCACACTAAAGCCTGCTTT